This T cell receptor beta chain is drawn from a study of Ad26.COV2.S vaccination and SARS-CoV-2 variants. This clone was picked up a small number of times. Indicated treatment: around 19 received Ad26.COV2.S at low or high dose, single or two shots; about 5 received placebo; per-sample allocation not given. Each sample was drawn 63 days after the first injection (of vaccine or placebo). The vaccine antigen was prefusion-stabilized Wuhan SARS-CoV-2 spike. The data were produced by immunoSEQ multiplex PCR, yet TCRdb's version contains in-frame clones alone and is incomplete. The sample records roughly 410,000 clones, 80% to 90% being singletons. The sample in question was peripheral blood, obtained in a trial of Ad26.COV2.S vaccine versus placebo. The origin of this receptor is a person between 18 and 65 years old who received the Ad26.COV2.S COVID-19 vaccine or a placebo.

The CDR3 region is CASSYTGALLHF. The CDR3 nucleotides read TGTGCCAGCAGTTATACAGGGGCTCTCCTCCACTTT. The chain is built from TRBV27 and TRBJ1-6; 7 bases agree with TRBD1. There are 12 residues in the CDR3. CDR1 and CDR2 (germline): MNHEY, SMNVEV (reference sequence). J lost 15 bases, V lost 4 bases, and 6 bases had no gene match.